The clone carrying this TCR beta chain has only a few counts. The data are from a study of T cells in Graves' hyperthyroidism and ophthalmopathy. Amplification of TCR beta CDR3 regions used RNA as the template. TCR CDR3 underwent first-round RT-PCR with the HTBI primer set. Via MiXCR, TCRdb re-called the multiplex PCR reads, giving one row per CDR3 protein. The data hold about 96,000 distinct CDR3 sequences, with roughly 49% observed a single time. The V gene's germline CDR1 is DFQATT and CDR2 SNEGSKA (reference sequence). The ends were cut back, 4 bases at V and 2 bases at J, with 13 bases in the middle. The CDR3 has 14 residues.

Sequenced input: blood. The V gene is TRBV20-1, the J gene TRBJ2-3; D unclear. The receptor was derived from a woman aged 40 to 50 with Graves' hyperthyroidism. The CDR3 DNA follows: TGCAGTGCTAAAGGACCTTATCCCACAGATACGCAGTATTTT. Protein sequence: CSAKGPYPTDTQYF.